The 4 T cell receptor beta chains below were found in one sample sequenced in a study of blood T cell repertoires in COVID-19. The assay was immunoSEQ multiplex PCR, and TCRdb's table has in-frame clones only and misses some. The data hold over 200,000 clones, with approximately 86% observed a single time. Specimen: peripheral blood. The receptors shown here come from a man aged 18 to 29 with active or convalescent COVID-19.

The rearrangement joins TRBV11-2 to TRBJ2-3; TRBD1 matches at 7 bases. The germline gives CDR1 SGHAT, CDR2 FQNNGV. The CDR3 loop spans 17 amino acids. After removal of 0 bases from V and 8 bases from J, the junction contained 14 bases not matched to a gene. The CDR3 DNA follows: TGTGCCAGCAGCTTAGATCTGGTGGCAGGGGGTGCATCTACGCAGTATTTT. Residues: CASSLDLVAGGASTQYF.

The chain couples TRBV28 to TRBJ2-2; D remains ambiguous. There are 13 residues in the CDR3. V was trimmed by 4 bases and J by 1 base, leaving 4 bases between them. Germline V gives CDR1 MDHEN, CDR2 SYDVKM. CDR3 DNA: TGTGCCAGCAGTTCTTTGAACACCGGGGAGCTGTTTTTT. It specifies CASSSLNTGELFF. Based on the CDR3 plus reference TRBV28 and TRBJ2-2, the full variable domain is DVKVTQSSRYLVKRTGEKVFLECVQDMDHENMFWYRQDPGLGLRLIYFSYDVKMKEKGDIPEGYSVSREKKERFSLILESASTNQTSMYLCASSSLNTGELFFGEGSRLTVL.

The V gene is TRBV27, the J gene TRBJ2-1; 9 bases fit TRBD2. Germline CDR1 MNHEY, CDR2 SMNVEV (reference sequence). CDR3 size: 16 residues. The V gene end was trimmed by 4 bases and the J gene end by 1 base; junction bases not matched to a gene: 5. The DNA of the CDR3 is TGTGCCAGCAGTTCCTTAGCGGGAGCATCCTACAATGAGCAGTTCTTC. Its translation: CASSSLAGASYNEQFF.

The V gene is TRBV6-5, the J gene TRBJ1-5; 7 positions match TRBD1. The CDR3 consists of 16 residues. Germline V gene sequence: CDR1 MNHEY, CDR2 SVGAGI. The junction had 10 bases not matched to a gene; V was cut back by 2 bases and J by 6 bases. In nucleotides, the CDR3 is TGTGCCAGCAGTTACCCTGACAGGGTTTCAGGTCAGCCCCAGCATTTT. Protein: CASSYPDRVSGQPQHF.